This TCR beta chain comes out of a study of blood T cell repertoires in COVID-19. For the study at large: Some COVID-19 samples were acute and others convalescent; all came from the United States, Italy and Spain.

Sequencing used immunoSEQ multiplex PCR; TCRdb keeps in-frame clones, though not all of them. The sample lists 470,000 or so clones; 70% to 90% were seen once. This clone was detected a few times. CDR1 is MNHEY, CDR2 SMNVEV, per germline (reference sequence). The V and J ends lost 4 bases and 6 bases, in that order; junction bases with no gene match: 6. The CDR3 contains 14 residues. The TCR was taken from a human donor in a cohort sampled during active COVID-19. Source material: peripheral blood. The chain links TRBV27 to TRBJ2-7, with TRBD2 matching 10 bases. CDR3 sequence: CASSWSGRAFEQYF. The CDR3 DNA reads as TGTGCCAGCAGTTGGAGCGGGAGGGCCTTCGAGCAGTACTTC.